The source of this T cell receptor beta chain is a study of shared clonotypes between healthy human individuals. TCRdb keeps only in-frame clones here, not all; method: immunoSEQ multiplex PCR. The sample lists hundreds of thousands of clones; 97% were seen once. V trimming: 6 bases; J trimming: 3 bases; junction bases outside the gene matches: 4. Germline V CDR1 and CDR2: SGHRS, YFSETQ. The CDR3 is made up of 14 amino acids. Study results and limitations: Against clonotypes common to all four donors, non-shared ones had lower generation probabilities.

Concerning this clone itself: As yet, its antigen is unknown.

This sequence originates from a woman in her thirties in good health. The rearrangement uses TRBV5-1 and TRBJ2-3; 10 nucleotides align to TRBD1. The source material was naive CD4+ T cells sorted from blood. Regarding subset: CD45RA+ positively selected. The CDR3 region has the DNA TGCGCCAGCACTCCGGACAGGGGGACAGATACGCAGTATTTT. Amino acid sequence: CASTPDRGTDTQYF.